This passage covers 18 T cell receptor beta chains from one sample sequenced in a study of CD8 T cells in Susac syndrome. It was with random hexamers that roughly 0.5 to 1 ug RNA was reverse transcribed. TCRdb recomputed calls from the immunoSEQ multiplex PCR reads with MiXCR, one row per CDR3 protein. The sample lists hundreds of thousands of distinct CDR3 sequences; roughly 93% were seen once. Material for sequencing was CD4+ T cells from PBMCs. The receptors here all came from a human donor with multiple sclerosis.

This chain uses TRBV29-1 with TRBJ2-4, with unresolved D. In germline, CDR1 is SQVTM, CDR2 ANQGSEA. The V and J ends lost 7 bases and 4 bases respectively, with 8 bases between them. This CDR3 is built from 11 residues. CDR3 in amino acids: CSATEKNIQYF. The CDR3 DNA sequence: TGCAGCGCTACAGAGAAAAACATTCAGTACTTC.

The V and J genes are TRBV6-5 and TRBJ2-1; a weak D match, TRBD2 (5 bases). From germline, CDR1 is MNHEY and CDR2 SVGAGI. Trimming removed 2 bases from V and 6 bases from J, with 11 bases in between. The CDR3 spans 14 residues. CDR3 region: CASSYGLAPNEQFF. The CDR3, as DNA: TGTGCCAGCAGTTACGGGCTAGCCCCCAATGAGCAGTTCTTC.

V is TRBV4-1 and J is TRBJ1-4, with D possibly matching TRBD1 (5 bases). V gave up 4 bases and J gave up 10 bases, with 13 bases separating them. This CDR3 is built from 13 residues. Germline CDR1 MGHRA, CDR2 YSYEKL. This chain's CDR3 is CASSPFLGAKLFF. CDR3 bases: TGCGCCAGCAGCCCATTCTTAGGGGCAAAACTGTTTTTT.

CDR3 region: CASSLGLTGPSYNEQFF. The CDR3 region has the DNA TGTGCCAGCAGCTTGGGGCTGACAGGGCCATCCTACAATGAGCAGTTCTTC. The chain recombines TRBV5-6 with TRBJ2-1; TRBD1 matches 7 bases. J gave up 1 base and V 0 bases, and 7 bases lay outside the gene matches. CDR1 and CDR2 (germline): SGHDT, YYEEEE. The CDR3 consists of 17 residues.

The V call is TRBV15, the J call TRBJ2-3; D is uncertain. CDR1 is LNHNV and CDR2 is YYDKDF in the germline V gene (reference sequence). This CDR3 comprises 13 residues. V dropped 6 bases and J dropped 1 base, with 8 bases sitting between them. The CDR3 nucleotides are TGTGCCACCAGGACGGAAGGCACAGATACGCAGTATTTT. Translated: CATRTEGTDTQYF.

The rearrangement joins TRBV3-1 to TRBJ1-2, with a weak D call TRBD1 (5 bases). The V gene's germline CDR1 is LGHDT and CDR2 YNNKEL (reference sequence). Trimming took 2 bases from V and 8 from J, leaving 12 bases between them. This CDR3 region has 13 residues. CDR3 DNA sequence: TGTGCCAGCAGCCAAACAGGATTTAGGGGCTACACCTTC. Its translation: CASSQTGFRGYTF. Supplemented by reference TRBV3-1 and TRBJ1-2, the full variable domain reads DTAVSQTPKYLVTQMGNDKSIKCEQNLGHDTMYWYKQDSKKFLKIMFSYNNKELIINETVPNRFSPKSPDKAHLNLHINSLELGDSAVYFCASSQTGFRGYTFGSGTRLTVV.

The chain has TRBV3-1 and TRBJ1-1; D is ambiguous. Germline loops: CDR1 LGHDT, CDR2 YNNKEL (reference sequence). The CDR3 is 15 amino acids. V was pared by 1 base and J by 5 bases, with 14 bases between. The CDR3 sequence is CASSQAAAPKTEAFF. The CDR3 nucleotides are TGTGCCAGCAGCCAAGCGGCAGCCCCGAAGACTGAAGCTTTCTTT. The full variable domain, in which reference TRBV3-1 and TRBJ1-1 provide the parts outside the CDR3, is DTAVSQTPKYLVTQMGNDKSIKCEQNLGHDTMYWYKQDSKKFLKIMFSYNNKELIINETVPNRFSPKSPDKAHLNLHINSLELGDSAVYFCASSQAAAPKTEAFFGQGTRLTVV.

The rearrangement joins TRBV5-6 to TRBJ2-3; 10 bases match TRBD1. Germline assignment: CDR1 SGHDT and CDR2 YYEEEE. The CDR3 extends over 15 amino acids. Unmatched junction bases numbered 5, after V lost 5 bases and J lost 2 bases. The CDR3: CASRGTGEPTDTQYF. The CDR3 nucleotides are TGTGCCAGCAGAGGGACAGGGGAGCCCACAGATACGCAGTATTTT.

The rearrangement links TRBV20-1 to TRBJ1-2; the D is unclear. CDR3 length: 14 amino acids. Trimming cost V 6 bases and J 5 bases, with 19 bases left between them. CDR1 is DFQATT, CDR2 SNEGSKA, per germline (reference sequence). The CDR3 reads CSAENSATDYGYTF. Written as DNA, the CDR3 is TGCAGTGCAGAGAACAGCGCGACCGATTATGGCTACACCTTC.

The gene calls are TRBV4-1 and TRBJ2-7; 7 bases line up with TRBD1. V lost 3 bases to trimming and J lost 3 bases; unmatched junction nucleotides: 2. Germline CDR1 and CDR2: MGHRA and YSYEKL. The CDR3 contains 13 residues. CDR3 nucleotide sequence: TGCGCCAGCAGCCACGGGACAGACTACGAGCAGTACTTC. Amino acid sequence: CASSHGTDYEQYF.

The chain employs TRBV20-1 and TRBJ1-5; perhaps TRBD1 as D (6 bases). This CDR3 region has 14 residues. The V end was cut by 7 bases, the J end by 2 bases, with 15 bases between. Germline lookup yields CDR1 DFQATT and CDR2 SNEGSKA (reference sequence). This chain's CDR3 is CSVGGGLGNQPQHF. In nucleotides, the CDR3 is TGCAGTGTAGGGGGGGGGCTTGGCAATCAGCCCCAGCATTTT.

V is TRBV2 and J is TRBJ1-6; tentatively, D is TRBD1 (5 bases). Trimming stripped 5 bases from V and 7 bases from J, with 9 bases between. Germline CDR1 reads SNHLY; CDR2 reads FYNNEI. The CDR3 spans 13 residues. The CDR3 region is CASSMGGNSPLHF. CDR3 coding DNA: TGTGCCAGCAGTATGGGGGGGAATTCACCCCTCCACTTT. Drawing the rest from reference TRBV2 and TRBJ1-6, the complete variable domain is EPEVTQTPSHQVTQMGQEVILRCVPISNHLYFYWYRQILGQKVEFLVSFYNNEISEKSEIFDDQFSVERPDGSNFTLKIRSTKLEDSAMYFCASSMGGNSPLHFGNGTRLTVT.

V and J are TRBV5-6 and TRBJ2-6, with 10 nucleotides matching TRBD1. The germline V gene has CDR1 SGHDT and CDR2 YYEEEE. V was pared by 3 bases and J by 3 bases, with 3 bases of the junction left unmatched. This CDR3 region has 16 residues. As DNA, the CDR3 is TGTGCCAGCAGCTCGACAGGGGGCGGTGGGGCCAACGTCCTGACTTTC. Residues: CASSSTGGGGANVLTF.

The chain uses TRBV20-1 and TRBJ2-7; possible D gene TRBD1, 5 bases. Germline assignment: CDR1 DFQATT and CDR2 SNEGSKA (reference sequence). This CDR3 has 13 amino acids. V was clipped by 1 base and J by 6 bases, with 13 bases between them. CDR3 bases: TGCAGTGCTAGAGCTCCCCAGGGCGGCGAGCAGTACGTC. This encodes CSARAPQGGEQYV.

The J gene is TRBJ1-1, the V gene TRBV30; maybe TRBD1 (6 bases). The CDR3 length is 11 residues. Germline CDR1 and CDR2: GTSNPN and SVGIG (reference sequence). With 5 bases removed from V and 9 bases from J, the gap between germline ends came to 13 bases. In DNA form, the CDR3 reads TGTGCCTGGTCGGACAGATCGAAAGCTTTCTTT. Translating it yields CAWSDRSKAFF. The entire variable domain, with the rest obtained from reference TRBV30 and TRBJ1-1, is as follows: SQTIHQWPATLVQPVGSPLSLECTVEGTSNPNLYWYRQAAGRGLQLLFYSVGIGQISSEVPQNLSASRPQDRQFILSSKKLLLSDSGFYLCAWSDRSKAFFGQGTRLTVV.

The V call is TRBV4-1, the J call TRBJ2-2; D may match TRBD1 or TRBD2 (5 bases each). V was clipped by 3 bases and J by 7 bases, with 15 bases between them. This CDR3 contains 15 residues. Germline loops: CDR1 MGHRA, CDR2 YSYEKL. CDR3 sequence (DNA): TGCGCCAGCAGCCATACGGGACCCTTGGGCGGGGAGCTGTTTTTT. It codes for CASSHTGPLGGELFF.

The chain carries TRBV28 and TRBJ1-1, with D unresolved. The CDR3 covers 15 residues. CDR1 is MDHEN, CDR2 SYDVKM, per germline. V was trimmed by 5 bases and J by 2 bases, leaving 15 bases between them. CDR3 loop: CASSLPRTGNTEAFF. In nucleotides, the CDR3 is TGTGCCAGCAGTCTCCCCCGGACGGGCAACACTGAAGCTTTCTTT.

The chain uses TRBV6-1 and TRBJ2-3; D remains unclear. Germline V lookup: CDR1 MNHNS, CDR2 SASEGT. Trimming cost V 7 bases and J 2 bases, with 4 bases left between them. CDR3 size: 11 residues. The CDR3 sequence: CASMDTDTQYF. Here the CDR3 DNA reads TGTGCCAGCATGGACACAGATACGCAGTATTTT.